This is a list of T cell receptor beta chains from one sample in a study of blood T cell repertoires in COVID-19. Method: immunoSEQ multiplex PCR; TCRdb's copy keeps in-frame clones and lacks some. The table has about 390,000 clones, roughly 86% seen once. Input material: peripheral blood. The receptors come from a woman aged 60-70 years with COVID-19, enrolled during active disease. Both conserved end residues are part of each CDR3. The order of the fields is D gene, V gene, J gene, clone size, CDR3 protein, CDR3 DNA. The D gene is left open where the match is weak. The size field is filled for only some rows; it gives once, few, many or a size class.

D gene: NA
V gene: TRBV27
J gene: TRBJ1-5
clone size: NA
CDR3 protein: CASSNRGFQPQHF
CDR3 DNA: TGTGCCAGCAGTAACCGAGGGTTTCAGCCCCAGCATTTT

D gene: TRBD1
V gene: TRBV18
J gene: TRBJ1-5
clone size: NA
CDR3 protein: CASSDRGGNQPQHF
CDR3 DNA: TGTGCCAGCTCAGACAGGGGAGGTAATCAGCCCCAGCATTTT

D gene: TRBD1
V gene: TRBV5-1
J gene: TRBJ1-3
clone size: NA
CDR3 protein: CASSLLPGTVSSGNTIYF
CDR3 DNA: TGCGCCAGCAGCTTGCTCCCCGGGACAGTCTCCTCTGGAAACACCATATATTTT

D gene: TRBD2
V gene: TRBV5-8
J gene: TRBJ2-1
clone size: NA
CDR3 protein: CASGRVGLGAVEQFF
CDR3 DNA: TGTGCCAGCGGTAGAGTAGGACTAGGGGCGGTTGAGCAGTTCTTC

D gene: TRBD1
V gene: TRBV7-8
J gene: TRBJ2-7
clone size: NA
CDR3 protein: CASSENRGPYEQYF
CDR3 DNA: TGTGCCAGCAGCGAGAACAGGGGCCCCTACGAGCAGTACTTC

D gene: NA
V gene: TRBV5-1
J gene: TRBJ1-6
clone size: few
CDR3 protein: CASSGGDNSPLHF
CDR3 DNA: TGCGCCAGCAGCGGAGGTGATAATTCACCCCTCCACTTT

D gene: TRBD1
V gene: TRBV12-5
J gene: TRBJ2-5
clone size: once
CDR3 protein: CASAWGQGYNQETQYF
CDR3 DNA: TGTGCTAGTGCCTGGGGACAGGGATACAACCAAGAGACCCAGTACTTC

D gene: NA
V gene: TRBV2
J gene: TRBJ2-7
clone size: NA
CDR3 protein: CASSAVEQYF
CDR3 DNA: TGTGCCAGCAGTGCGGTCGAGCAGTACTTC

D gene: NA
V gene: TRBV5-8
J gene: TRBJ2-7
clone size: NA
CDR3 protein: CASSQKQGYEQYF
CDR3 DNA: TGTGCCAGCAGCCAGAAACAGGGCTACGAGCAGTACTTC

D gene: TRBD1
V gene: TRBV5-1
J gene: TRBJ2-5
clone size: NA
CDR3 protein: CASSWTGLVKETQYF
CDR3 DNA: TGCGCCAGCAGCTGGACAGGGTTAGTGAAAGAGACCCAGTACTTC

D gene: NA
V gene: TRBV15
J gene: TRBJ2-6
clone size: NA
CDR3 protein: CATSRDLPGANVLTF
CDR3 DNA: TGTGCCACCAGCAGAGACCTCCCTGGGGCCAACGTCCTGACTTTC

D gene: TRBD2
V gene: TRBV7-2
J gene: TRBJ2-3
clone size: NA
CDR3 protein: CASKASGAVDTQYF
CDR3 DNA: TGTGCCAGCAAGGCTAGCGGGGCGGTAGATACGCAGTATTTT